The entry below describes one TCR beta chain. Its binding antigen is unknown. Base-call qualities are not available, and no considerably larger clone is one nucleotide away. This sample is drawn from a study of cytomegalovirus exposure and HLA in healthy donors (dated by TCRdb to 2016 to 2017). About the investigation overall: In an earlier analysis of approximately 640 of the donors, approximately 300 Gb of sequence data and some 120 million unique TCR beta sequences from 150 million to 200 million T cells were reported. A later analysis re-analyzed previously published TCR beta repertoires from 666 donors and added high-resolution HLA genotyping to study TCR occurrence patterns. Among some 400 genotyped donors of the cohort, an average of around 240,000 unique TCR beta nucleotide sequences were sequenced per donor, roughly a sixth of them non-productive. Donor age, sex, ethnicity and CMV serostatus were collected together with the repertoire data. An early release that covered some 640 HLA-typed donors contained 300 to 350 gigabases of sequencing data and 85 million to 100 million unique TCR sequences. Along with the approximately 700-subject first cohort, a separate validation cohort of 120 different subjects was used. The study combined high-throughput TCR immunosequencing, statistical association of individual TCRs with disease status, and machine learning to predict cytomegalovirus infection status. About five DR-DQ haplotypes were handled as single units for association and clustering because linkage in the cohort was strong. The study used immunosequencing to profile the T cell repertoires of approximately 690 subjects and linked those repertoires to cytomegalovirus serostatus. Every repertoire in the discovery cohort had been generated on one and the same sequencing platform. A later genetic analysis used genome-wide SNP genotypes for about 60% of the roughly 670 donors, treating that subset as a discovery cohort. Rather than using new phenotypic data, the later analysis identified candidate immune exposures from TCR beta sequences and from how often those sequences occurred across donors. Class I and class II HLA loci were covered by the typing at four-digit resolution. The genetic ancestry cluster associated with self-reported Caucasian donors included over 80% of the approximately 430 genotyped donors. Typing coverage varied by locus: roughly 629-630 donors for A, B, C, DRB1 and DQB1; approximately 560 for DQA1; more than 600 for DPA1; about 450 for DPB1. The study aimed to test whether signatures of past pathogen exposure could be identified by cataloging public T cell receptors. An earlier analysis of about 600 of the donors used high-throughput TCR beta sequencing to judge whether each TCR beta V gene segment behaved as functional or pseudogenic. What the study reported, not specific to this receptor: In a later analysis, TCR association rates were found to vary across HLA loci, with the most associated TCRs seen for DRB1 alleles and the fewest for HLA-C alleles. HLA typing was unavailable for some donors at each locus, so association tests used only the typed subset. The classifier was reported to diagnose cytomegalovirus status with high specificity and sensitivity in both the original cohort and the validation cohort. Sequencing depth was assumed to be roughly uniform across donors in the presence/absence analyses, though that assumption may not hold. A cluster of highly shared sequence variants was judged likely to represent a technical artifact of the sequencing pipeline. Linkage disequilibrium might explain the correlated functional status among segregating V segments, but an unknown experimental factor could not be excluded. According to the authors, the approach could potentially be generalized to other disease states and immunological phenotypes. In an earlier analysis of some 500 of the donors, most TCR beta V segments appeared in productive rearrangements about 87% or about 30% of the time, broadly matching IMGT annotations. The 87-base-pair reads could not distinguish some IMGT-functional V segments, including TRBV6-2 and TRBV6-3, so those segments were excluded. The study listed approximately 160 TCR beta chains as associated with cytomegalovirus. While some public TCRs were present in many individuals, most TCR sequences turned up only very rarely across donors. CMV serostatus was the only immune exposure information available for the cohort. Most CMV-associated TCR beta chains appeared to be HLA-restricted in a later analysis, and the HLA associations seemed to be driven largely by CMV exposure. Several of the top co-occurrence clusters appeared to be linked to parvovirus B19, influenza, CMV and Epstein-Barr virus, according to a later analysis. The earlier analysis of 587 of the donors excluded approximately 17 rarely observed V segments, including chromosome 9 orphons, because counts were too low. At a false discovery rate of 0.05, a later analysis linked around 15,000 TCR beta sequences to specific HLA alleles. Compared with the roughly 670-donor mean, donors in an Asian-associated ancestry cluster had fewer N-insertions in productive TCRs, according to a later genetic analysis. In this cohort, only TCR beta chains were sequenced, and detectable features were limited by the absence of alpha or paired-chain data. A further reported finding was that TCR beta sequences accurately predicted the HLA-A and HLA-B alleles for most subjects in the first cohort. An association between a missense DCLRE1C variant and V-gene and J-gene trimming of TCR beta chains was found in a later genetic analysis and replicated in an independent cohort. Compared with equally common non-associated chains, HLA-associated TCR beta chains in a later analysis were more clonally expanded and had lower generation probabilities. Strong co-occurrence of HLA alleles, especially DR and DQ, made assigning TCR associations to individual alleles difficult. In vitro tests confirmed that a few of the cytomegalovirus-associated TCR beta chains recognize cytomegalovirus antigens.

Library generation was performed with the immunoSEQ multiplex PCR assay. For the multiplex PCR, a mixture combining 60 forward primers for TCR Vbeta segments and 13 reverse primers for TCR Jbeta segments was used. The CDR3 region of rearranged TCR beta genes was amplified from genomic DNA by a multiplex PCR assay. Amplified TCR beta libraries were sequenced as 87-base-pair reads on the Illumina HiSeq System. In the authors' own workflow: Across the roughly 670 repertoires, a later analysis counted 60 million to 90 million unique TCR beta chains, 9 million to 14 million of which were shared by at least two donors. Raw reads were error-corrected and collapsed into unique sequences with a nearest-neighbor algorithm that merged closely related sequences to remove PCR and sequencing errors. CDR3 sequences were aligned to IMGT reference sequences to assign V, D and J gene segments. Each retained sequence needed at least a six-nucleotide match to both a V gene segment and a J gene segment. Rearrangements were called productive when the CDR3 lacked stop codons and stayed in frame with V and J; all others were non-productive. CDR3 was defined according to IMGT convention as the region running from the second conserved V-encoded cysteine to the conserved J-encoded phenylalanine. Sequences without an unambiguous match to a single V gene segment were excluded from the earlier analysis of almost 600 of the donors. An earlier analysis of a few hundred of the donors called V segments functional above 56.7% productive rearrangements and segregating when the between-donor standard deviation exceeded 5%. A statistical classification framework was built to diagnose cytomegalovirus status from the catalog of TCR beta chain sequences. In a later analysis, V and J genes were assigned by comparing TCR nucleotide sequences against IMGT/GENE-DB human TR gene sequences. A later analysis assigned CDR3 sequences and most-parsimonious VDJ recombination scenarios with the TCRdist pipeline. In a later analysis, each TCR beta chain was defined by its CDR3 amino acid sequence together with its V-gene family, and reads lacking a unique V-gene family were excluded. As a way to deal with suspected cross-contamination and a sequencing artifact, a later analysis dropped 450 to 600 nucleotide sequences that were highly shared and had low generation probability. A later analysis calculated a clonal expansion index for each public chain from normalized within-repertoire ranks of inferred template counts. In a later analysis, generation probabilities were computed with a VDJ recombination model fitted to out-of-frame rearrangements, and the resulting probabilities were checked against IGoR. In a later analysis, hypergeometric tests were used to score TCR-TCR, TCR-HLA and TCR-CMV co-occurrence, with a repertoire-size bias correction applied to TCR pairs. A later analysis estimated false discovery rates by permuting HLA or CMV assignments 20 times. A later analysis grouped co-occurring TCRs with DBSCAN, adding TCRdist sequence similarity when clustering within HLA-allele-positive subsets. Co-occurrence clustering excluded repertoires with fewer than 30,000 or more than 120,000 public chains, plus five with anomalous nucleotide sharing. TCRdb took this table from immuneACCESS and kept in-frame rearrangements with V and J called. Such tables lack part of the clones; where checked against another copy, unresolved V genes explain under half of the gap, and the rest is unexplained. The V and J calls and clone size come from that table; D and trimming were worked out from the DNA. The sample data list about 130,000 clones, and roughly 70% of these were observed just once. The biggest ten clones account for roughly 3.1% of the sample.

V drops 1 base and J drops 7 bases, leaving 10 bases in between. CDR1 and CDR2 were assigned from the germline V gene (reference sequence) as LNHDA and SQIVND. The CDR3, cysteine through phenylalanine, is 14 amino acids long. The DNA shown is the 42-base CDR3, in frame from base 1. The cohort was made up of around 720 healthy bone marrow donors. At the time of sampling, all cohort members were nominally healthy, though unrecorded immune exposures were likely present. The donor tested CMV seronegative and was one of the 352 seronegative cohort members. Every donor gave a peripheral blood sample, and the peripheral blood mononuclear cells from that sample were used for TCR beta sequencing. Genomic DNA was extracted from the blood cell samples with the Qiagen DNeasy Blood Extraction Kit.

The clonotype was recovered from a man aged 30 to 45 in good health and CMV-seronegative. The material sequenced was PBMCs. The chain links TRBV19 with TRBJ2-2, with TRBD2 as a weak D call on 5 bases. The CDR3 reads as follows: CASSIGPAVGELFF. The nucleotide sequence reads TGTGCCAGTAGTATAGGGCCAGCGGTCGGGGAGCTGTTTTTT. Where the CDR3 stops, the reference TRBV19 and TRBJ2-2 genes take over; the full variable domain is DGGITQSPKYLFRKEGQNVTLSCEQNLNHDAMYWYRQDPGQGLRLIYYSQIVNDFQKGDIAEGYSVSREKKESFPLTVTSAQKNPTAFYLCASSIGPAVGELFFGEGSRLTVL.